The 21 T cell receptor beta chains given below trace back to one sample, sequenced in a study of T cell repertoires in cytomegalovirus infection. TCRdb re-analysed the reads in MiXCR, keeping a single row per CDR3 protein. The data contain about 130,000 distinct CDR3 sequences, more than 7% of them singletons. Material for sequencing was PBMCs. The origin of the receptors is a human donor in good health (CMV status not recorded). Some clones in this sample may be carry-over from other donors' samples.

This clonotype was detected ten times or more. The chain links TRBV7-9 to TRBJ2-1, with 8 bases fitting TRBD1. Looked up from germline, CDR1 is SEHNR and CDR2 is FQNEAQ (reference sequence). J lost 0 bases, V lost 5 bases, and 6 bases had no gene match. This CDR3 has 16 amino acids. The CDR3 spells CASSPGQGRSYNEQFF. CDR3 DNA sequence: TGTGCCAGCAGCCCCGGACAGGGTCGCTCCTACAATGAGCAGTTCTTC.

This clonotype was counted ten times or more. The chain combines TRBV29-1 with TRBJ1-1; D is unclear. The length of the CDR3 is 14 residues. Per the germline V gene, CDR1 is SQVTM and CDR2 is ANQGSEA. Trimming took 6 bases from V and 1 from J, leaving 15 bases between them. The CDR3 region is CSVQPLDRNTEAFF. As DNA, the CDR3 is TGCAGCGTCCAACCCCTGGACCGGAACACTGAAGCTTTCTTT.

At least ten counts were recorded for this clonotype. The rearrangement links TRBV6-5 to TRBJ1-1; 9 bases are a match to TRBD1. The CDR3 has 14 residues. Looked up from germline, CDR1 is MNHEY and CDR2 is SVGAGI. V dropped 5 bases and J dropped 3; count of bases not matched to a gene: 4. Here the CDR3 reads CASSRGQGYTEAFF. CDR3 coding DNA: TGTGCCAGCAGTCGGGGACAGGGATACACTGAAGCTTTCTTT.

This clonotype was counted many times. The genes are TRBV7-3 and TRBJ2-7; 8 bases agree with TRBD2. V trimming: 8 bases; J trimming: 4 bases; junction bases outside the gene matches: 13. The CDR3 contains 15 residues. Germline-derived CDR1 and CDR2 are SGHTA and FQGTGA. The CDR3 DNA reads TGTGCCAGCGCGATCGCAACCGGGGGGGTTTACGAGCAGTACTTC. This encodes CASAIATGGVYEQYF.

This clonotype was seen a single time. This could be a read error, since a much larger clone is one nucleotide away. This is likely a read error, given that the CDR3 carries no conserved phenylalanine or tryptophan at its end. J is TRBJ2-1 and V is TRBV2; 10 bases match TRBD2. The V segment lost 1 base and the J segment 2 bases; nucleotides outside the gene matches: 2. The CDR3 consists of 16 residues. Germline V gene lookup returns CDR1 SNHLY and CDR2 FYNNEI. Here the CDR3 reads CASSEERGGPYNEQFL. The CDR3 DNA reads TGTGCCAGCAGTGAAGAGCGGGGGGGCCCCTACAATGAGCAGTTCCTC.

This clonotype was counted a few times. J is TRBJ1-1 and V is TRBV25-1; D unclear. Per germline, CDR1 MGHDK and CDR2 SYGVNS. With 6 bases removed from V and 1 base from J, the gap between germline ends came to 12 bases. The CDR3 is made up of 14 amino acids. For the CDR3, the DNA is TGTGCCAGCAGCAAACGGGGAGGGAACACTGAAGCTTTCTTT. Translating gives CASSKRGGNTEAFF.

In this sample, this clonotype turned up many times. This rearrangement joins TRBV7-9 to TRBJ1-2; 9 nucleotides align to TRBD1. CDR1 SEHNR and CDR2 FQNEAQ come from the germline V gene (reference sequence). J gave up 8 bases and V 5 bases, and 12 bases lay outside the gene matches. This CDR3 spans 15 amino acids. CDR3 in DNA: TGTGCCAGCAGCGACTGGGGACAGGGAGGTGTAGGCTACACCTTC. It codes for CASSDWGQGGVGYTF.

This clonotype was detected ten times or more. This chain links TRBV7-2 with TRBJ1-1; D not resolved. CDR1 SGHTA and CDR2 FQGNSA come from the germline V gene. With 4 bases removed from V and 5 bases from J, the gap between germline ends came to 17 bases. The CDR3 has 15 amino acids. DNA of the CDR3: TGTGCCAGCAGCTCCGGGGTCGGAGTGGAGACTGAAGCTTTCTTT. The encoded protein is CASSSGVGVETEAFF.

The rearrangement uses TRBV9 and TRBJ2-3; 8 nucleotides line up with TRBD1. J lost 1 base, V lost 4 bases, and 8 bases had no gene match. CDR1 SGDLS and CDR2 YYNGEE come from the germline V gene. CDR3 length: 16 amino acids. CDR3 sequence: CASSLRDRPGTDTQYF. CDR3 nucleotide sequence: TGTGCCAGCAGCCTTAGGGACAGGCCCGGCACAGATACGCAGTATTTT.

This clonotype appeared many times. The chain joins TRBV5-1 to TRBJ2-1; unclear D gene. The CDR3 is 15 residues long. Trimming stripped 0 bases from V and 0 bases from J, with 7 bases between. Per germline, CDR1 SGHRS and CDR2 YFSETQ. CDR3 loop: CASSLAVSSYNEQFF. As DNA, the CDR3 is TGCGCCAGCAGCTTGGCAGTCAGCTCCTACAATGAGCAGTTCTTC.

This clonotype was counted many times. The chain is built from TRBV7-2 and TRBJ2-1; D might be TRBD2 (6 bases). This CDR3 is built from 17 residues. CDR1 is SGHTA, CDR2 FQGNSA, per germline. Trimming shortened V by 1 base and J by 6 bases, and 19 bases separated the two germline ends. The CDR3 DNA follows: TGTGCCAGCAGCTTAGTAGGGGCTCGGCGCGGGGCCAATGAGCAGTTCTTC. Its translation: CASSLVGARRGANEQFF.

This clonotype has at least ten counts. The chain employs TRBV4-1 and TRBJ1-2; D call uncertain. Germline V gives CDR1 MGHRA, CDR2 YSYEKL. The V end was cut by 0 bases, the J end by 2 bases, with 16 bases between. The CDR3 sequence is 17 residues long. DNA of the CDR3: TGCGCCAGCAGCCAAGAGTCTTCCGTTGCGGGCAACTATGGCTACACCTTC. Translation: CASSQESSVAGNYGYTF.

This clonotype was observed many times. V and J are TRBV29-1 and TRBJ2-1; 13 positions agree with TRBD2. Unmatched junction bases numbered 3, after V lost 6 bases and J lost 4 bases. The CDR3 loop spans 14 amino acids. The germline gives CDR1 SQVTM, CDR2 ANQGSEA. CDR3 coding DNA: TGCAGCGTGAGACTAGCGGGGGGTTACAATGAGCAGTTCTTC. The encoded protein is CSVRLAGGYNEQFF.

This clonotype was recorded a few times. The chain uses TRBV12-3 or TRBV12-4 and TRBJ2-2; the match to TRBD2 covers 8 bases. J lost 0 bases, V lost 4 bases, and 1 base had no gene match. This CDR3 comprises 15 residues. The CDR3 sequence is CASSSGGANTGELFF. The DNA for the CDR3 is TGTGCCAGCAGTTCGGGGGGGGCGAACACCGGGGAGCTGTTTTTT.

This clonotype appeared many times. The V call is TRBV20-1, the J call TRBJ1-2; D unresolved. CDR1 DFQATT and CDR2 SNEGSKA come from the germline V gene (reference sequence). V was shortened by 6 bases and J by 7 bases, with 24 bases between the two germline ends. This CDR3 has 15 amino acids. This chain's CDR3 is CSAPPTEDDMGGYTF. In DNA form, the CDR3 reads TGCAGTGCCCCCCCAACGGAGGACGATATGGGTGGCTACACCTTC.

The table lists this clonotype with many counts. The genes are TRBV7-2 and TRBJ2-7; tentative D call: TRBD2 (5 bases). Trimming took 5 bases from V and 2 from J, leaving 13 bases between them. CDR1 is SGHTA, CDR2 FQGNSA, per germline. This CDR3 comprises 14 residues. The CDR3 spells CASSPGGSAYEQYF. Here the CDR3 DNA reads TGTGCCAGCAGCCCCGGCGGGTCGGCCTACGAGCAGTACTTC.

This clonotype was observed many times. The chain recombines TRBV7-2 with TRBJ1-1; D remains unclear. The V gene's germline CDR1 is SGHTA and CDR2 FQGNSA. V lost 1 base and J lost 11, with 2 bases in between. CDR3 size: 9 residues. The CDR3, as DNA: TGTGCCAGCAGCTTAGACGCTTTCTTT. It translates to CASSLDAFF. The variable domain in full, with the rest retrieved from reference TRBV7-2 and TRBJ1-1, is GAGVSQSPSNKVTEKGKDVELRCDPISGHTALYWYRQSLGQGLEFLIYFQGNSAPDKSGLPSDRFSAERTGGSVSTLTIQRTQQEDSAVYLCASSLDAFFGQGTRLTVV.

This clonotype was found many times. The J gene is TRBJ1-4, the V gene TRBV28; D gene unclear. The length of the CDR3 is 13 residues. V was trimmed by 5 bases and J by 1 base, leaving 5 bases between them. Germline V lookup: CDR1 MDHEN, CDR2 SYDVKM. CDR3 in amino acids: CASSAITNEKLFF. The DNA for the CDR3 is TGTGCCAGCAGTGCCATAACTAATGAAAAACTGTTTTTT.

This clonotype occurred many times. The chain joins TRBV2 to TRBJ2-2; D is uncertain. The V gene's germline CDR1 is SNHLY and CDR2 FYNNEI. The CDR3 covers 13 residues. Trimming stripped 3 bases from V and 0 bases from J, with 2 bases between. As DNA, the CDR3 is TGTGCCAGCAGTGACGCGAACACCGGGGAGCTGTTTTTT. Its translation is CASSDANTGELFF.

This clonotype was seen many times. This chain links TRBV28 with TRBJ2-7; a possible D gene is TRBD1 (6 bases). The CDR3 totals 15 residues. CDR1 MDHEN and CDR2 SYDVKM come from the germline V gene. V lost 3 bases and J 2 bases, leaving 14 bases between the germline ends. DNA for the CDR3: TGTGCCAGCAGTTTTCAAGTGAGACAGGCCTACGAGCAGTACTTC. This gives the protein CASSFQVRQAYEQYF.

This sequence joins TRBV5-1 and TRBJ2-5, with D maybe TRBD1 (6 bases). The germline V gene encodes CDR1 SGHRS and CDR2 YFSETQ. Trimming stripped 0 bases from V and 1 base from J, with 7 bases between. There are 14 residues in the CDR3. DNA of the CDR3: TGCGCCAGCAGCTTGGGACAGGTCCAAGAGACCCAGTACTTC. It specifies CASSLGQVQETQYF. The full variable domain, in which reference TRBV5-1 and TRBJ2-5 provide the parts outside the CDR3, is KAGVTQTPRYLIKTRGQQVTLSCSPISGHRSVSWYQQTPGQGLQFLFEYFSETQRNKGNFPGRFSGRQFSNSRSEMNVSTLELGDSALYLCASSLGQVQETQYFGPGTRLLVL.